Each of the 5 T cell receptor beta chains below was sequenced from the same sample in a study of T cells in Graves' hyperthyroidism and ophthalmopathy. Regions amplified from RNA transcripts were the TCR beta CDR3 regions. An initial round of RT-PCR targeting the TCR CDR3 relied on the HTBI primer set. TCRdb reanalysed the multiplex PCR reads using MiXCR and keeps one entry per CDR3 protein. The sample carries about 360,000 distinct CDR3 sequences, 13% recorded once. Sample: blood. These receptors all come from a woman aged 18-35 years with Graves' hyperthyroidism.

In this sample, this clonotype turned up many times. V is TRBV28 and J is TRBJ2-3; TRBD2 agrees at 8 bases. Germline CDR1 and CDR2: MDHEN and SYDVKM. V lost 10 bases and J lost 1; bases outside the gene matches: 10. The CDR3 is 15 residues long. The DNA for the CDR3 is TGTGCCACCCGATCGGGGGGGTCCCGCACAGATACGCAGTATTTT. This gives the protein CATRSGGSRTDTQYF. The full variable domain, its missing parts supplied by reference TRBV28 and TRBJ2-3, is DVKVTQSSRYLVKRTGEKVFLECVQDMDHENMFWYRQDPGLGLRLIYFSYDVKMKEKGDIPEGYSVSREKKERFSLILESASTNQTSMYLCATRSGGSRTDTQYFGPGTRLTVL.

This clonotype was observed many times. The rearrangement joins TRBV18 to TRBJ1-2; tentatively, D is TRBD1 (6 bases). The CDR3 is made up of 13 amino acids. V was clipped by 10 bases and J by 6 bases, with 18 bases between them. Germline V gene data show CDR1 as KGHSH and CDR2 as LQKENI. CDR3 sequence: CATKGGNPDGYTF. The CDR3 bases are TGTGCCACCAAGGGGGGGAACCCAGATGGCTACACCTTC.

This chain joins TRBV7-9 and TRBJ2-1; 8 bases are shared with TRBD2. CDR3 length: 15 amino acids. V was pared by 4 bases and J by 8 bases, with 10 bases of the junction left unmatched. The germline gives CDR1 SEHNR, CDR2 FQNEAQ (reference sequence). CDR3 sequence (DNA): TGTGCCAGCAGCTATAGCGGGGAGAGAAAGGATGAGCAGTTCTTC. Protein sequence: CASSYSGERKDEQFF.

Ten or more counts support this clonotype. The V and J genes are TRBV7-9 and TRBJ2-3; a possible D gene is TRBD2 (5 bases). Germline CDR1 is SEHNR and CDR2 is FQNEAQ (reference sequence). This CDR3 comprises 13 residues. Trimming stripped 2 bases from V and 8 bases from J, with 11 bases between. Here the CDR3 reads CASSLMVGVTQYF. CDR3 DNA sequence: TGTGCCAGCAGCTTAATGGTGGGAGTTACGCAGTATTTT. Looking up the rest from reference TRBV7-9 and TRBJ2-3 gives the full variable domain: DTGVSQNPRHKITKRGQNVTFRCDPISEHNRLYWYRQTLGQGPEFLTYFQNEAQLEKSRLLSDRFSAERPKGSFSTLEIQRTEQGDSAMYLCASSLMVGVTQYFGPGTRLTVL.

This clonotype was found a few times. This rearrangement joins TRBV29-1 to TRBJ2-7; 10 nucleotides match TRBD2. Per the germline V gene, CDR1 is SQVTM and CDR2 is ANQGSEA. The CDR3 extends over 15 amino acids. V lost 0 bases to trimming and J lost 4 bases; unmatched junction nucleotides: 6. The CDR3 loop reads CSVEDRASGSYEQYF. As DNA, the CDR3 is TGCAGCGTTGAAGATCGCGCTAGCGGGAGTTACGAGCAGTACTTC.